Listed below are T cell receptor beta chains from one sample, sequenced in a study of regulatory T cells in long-lasting Graves disease. Each CDR3 protein is one row after TCRdb ran MiXCR on the multiplex PCR reads. The sample has 300,000 to 500,000 distinct CDR3 sequences, about a fifth seen once; the top ten hold under 25%. The material sequenced was peripheral blood mononuclear cells (PBMCs), taken when the disease was refractory, from a patient treated with antithyroid drugs. The receptor set was obtained from a female donor with Graves disease. CDR3s include the opening cysteine and the closing phenylalanine or tryptophan. Each record gives: V gene, J gene, clone size, CDR3 length, D gene, CDR3 protein, CDR3 DNA. D genes are given only for firm matches. Clone size is given for some rows only: seen once, a few or many times, or a class if the clone is expanded.

v_gene: TRBV20-1
j_gene: TRBJ1-6
abundance: many
len: 15
d_gene: TRBD1
CDR3aa: CSAREQGAPSSPLHF
CDR3nt: TGCAGTGCTAGAGAACAGGGGGCCCCTTCTTCACCCCTCCACTTT

v_gene: TRBV28
j_gene: TRBJ2-4
abundance: few
len: 12
d_gene: -
CDR3aa: CASRLHGGIQYF
CDR3nt: TGTGCCAGCAGGCTCCACGGGGGCATTCAGTACTTC

v_gene: TRBV7-2
j_gene: TRBJ2-2
abundance: -
len: 12
d_gene: -
CDR3aa: CASLPGTGELFF
CDR3nt: TGTGCCAGCCTTCCGGGGACCGGGGAGCTGTTTTTT

v_gene: TRBV27
j_gene: TRBJ1-6
abundance: many
len: 13
d_gene: TRBD1
CDR3aa: CASSRDRFSPLHF
CDR3nt: TGTGCCAGCAGCCGGGACAGATTTTCACCCCTCCACTTT

v_gene: TRBV6-1
j_gene: TRBJ2-7
abundance: many
len: 12
d_gene: -
CDR3aa: CASRHDIYGQYF
CDR3nt: TGTGCCAGCAGACATGATATCTACGGGCAGTACTTC

v_gene: TRBV27
j_gene: TRBJ2-1
abundance: many
len: 15
d_gene: TRBD1
CDR3aa: CASTSGQGPFGEQFF
CDR3nt: TGTGCCAGCACTTCGGGACAGGGGCCCTTTGGAGAGCAGTTCTTC

v_gene: TRBV6-9
j_gene: TRBJ1-1
abundance: -
len: 14
d_gene: -
CDR3aa: CASSYGELNTEAFF
CDR3nt: TGTGCCAGCAGTTACGGGGAATTGAACACTGAAGCTTTCTTT

v_gene: TRBV7-8
j_gene: TRBJ2-1
abundance: many
len: 17
d_gene: -
CDR3aa: CASSLRGSPPPYNEQFF
CDR3nt: TGTGCCAGCAGCTTAAGAGGGAGCCCGCCCCCCTACAATGAGCAGTTCTTC

v_gene: TRBV15
j_gene: TRBJ1-2
abundance: -
len: 14
d_gene: -
CDR3aa: CATNIRGGSPGYTF
CDR3nt: TGTGCCACCAATATTAGGGGCGGGAGCCCTGGCTACACCTTC

v_gene: TRBV15
j_gene: TRBJ1-2
abundance: -
len: 14
d_gene: -
CDR3aa: CATSRVTTGSGYTF
CDR3nt: TGTGCCACCAGCAGAGTCACCACAGGATCTGGCTACACCTTC

v_gene: TRBV20-1
j_gene: TRBJ2-7
abundance: -
len: 14
d_gene: -
CDR3aa: CSAREETYSYEQYF
CDR3nt: TGCAGTGCTAGAGAGGAGACATACTCCTACGAGCAGTACTTC

v_gene: TRBV9
j_gene: TRBJ2-5
abundance: many
len: 15
d_gene: TRBD1
CDR3aa: CASSTAGTDQETQYF
CDR3nt: TGTGCCAGCAGTACCGCTGGGACAGACCAAGAGACCCAGTACTTC

v_gene: TRBV20-1
j_gene: TRBJ1-1
abundance: many
len: 11
d_gene: -
CDR3aa: CSAPGNTEAFF
CDR3nt: TGCAGTGCCCCCGGGAACACTGAAGCTTTCTTT

v_gene: TRBV6-2/TRBV6-3
j_gene: TRBJ1-1
abundance: -
len: 15
d_gene: -
CDR3aa: CASRTGGTANTEAFF
CDR3nt: TGTGCCAGCAGGACCGGGGGAACGGCGAACACTGAAGCTTTCTTT

v_gene: TRBV7-2
j_gene: TRBJ2-2
abundance: -
len: 20
d_gene: TRBD2
CDR3aa: CASSLGGGLAGGPWAGELFF
CDR3nt: TGTGCCAGCAGCTTAGGTGGTGGACTAGCGGGAGGGCCTTGGGCCGGGGAGCTGTTTTTT

v_gene: TRBV19
j_gene: TRBJ1-5
abundance: few
len: 14
d_gene: -
CDR3aa: CASSIGGRNQPQHF
CDR3nt: TGTGCCAGTAGTATAGGGGGAAGGAATCAGCCCCAGCATTTT

v_gene: TRBV6-1
j_gene: TRBJ2-7
abundance: many
len: 14
d_gene: -
CDR3aa: CASTRTPTAEEQYF
CDR3nt: TGTGCCAGCACCCGAACCCCCACGGCAGAAGAGCAGTACTTC

v_gene: TRBV24-1
j_gene: TRBJ2-2
abundance: -
len: 12
d_gene: -
CDR3aa: CATAANTGELFF
CDR3nt: TGTGCCACCGCAGCGAACACCGGGGAGCTGTTTTTT

v_gene: TRBV6-5
j_gene: TRBJ2-7
abundance: few
len: 14
d_gene: TRBD2
CDR3aa: CASSWAGESYEQYF
CDR3nt: TGTGCCAGCAGTTGGGCGGGAGAGTCCTACGAGCAGTACTTC

v_gene: TRBV7-3
j_gene: TRBJ2-7
abundance: many
len: 14
d_gene: TRBD2
CDR3aa: CASSHSGGGDEQYF
CDR3nt: TGTGCCAGCAGCCACAGTGGGGGGGGGGACGAGCAGTACTTC

v_gene: TRBV9
j_gene: TRBJ2-5
abundance: -
len: 15
d_gene: -
CDR3aa: CASSVSGGFGETQYF
CDR3nt: TGTGCCAGCAGCGTATCAGGGGGGTTCGGAGAGACCCAGTACTTC

v_gene: TRBV20-1
j_gene: TRBJ2-7
abundance: -
len: 11
d_gene: -
CDR3aa: CSARAFNEQYF
CDR3nt: TGCAGTGCTAGAGCCTTCAACGAGCAGTACTTC

v_gene: TRBV11-2
j_gene: TRBJ2-3
abundance: few
len: 15
d_gene: -
CDR3aa: CASSFKSGSTDTQYF
CDR3nt: TGTGCCAGCAGCTTTAAGAGCGGGAGCACAGATACGCAGTATTTT

v_gene: TRBV3-1
j_gene: TRBJ2-3
abundance: few
len: 17
d_gene: TRBD2
CDR3aa: CASSPVGGTGRGDTQYF
CDR3nt: TGTGCCAGCAGCCCTGTCGGGGGGACTGGCCGGGGAGATACGCAGTATTTT

v_gene: TRBV7-9
j_gene: TRBJ2-7
abundance: once
len: 15
d_gene: TRBD2
CDR3aa: CASSKTSGDHYEQYF
CDR3nt: TGTGCCAGCAGCAAAACTAGCGGGGACCACTACGAGCAGTACTTC

v_gene: TRBV25-1
j_gene: TRBJ1-1
abundance: -
len: 13
d_gene: -
CDR3aa: CASSGRWATEAFF
CDR3nt: TGTGCCAGCAGCGGACGGTGGGCCACTGAAGCTTTCTTT

v_gene: TRBV5-1
j_gene: TRBJ2-6
abundance: few
len: 16
d_gene: -
CDR3aa: CASSGQTASGANVLTF
CDR3nt: TGCGCCAGCAGCGGGCAGACGGCCTCTGGGGCCAACGTCCTGACTTTC

v_gene: TRBV6-1
j_gene: TRBJ2-7
abundance: -
len: 16
d_gene: TRBD1
CDR3aa: CASTTPTGWDTYEQYF
CDR3nt: TGTGCCAGCACCACCCCGACAGGGTGGGATACCTACGAGCAGTACTTC

v_gene: TRBV7-8
j_gene: TRBJ2-7
abundance: many
len: 14
d_gene: -
CDR3aa: CASSAFWASYEQYF
CDR3nt: TGTGCCAGCAGCGCCTTTTGGGCCTCCTACGAGCAGTACTTC

v_gene: TRBV24-1
j_gene: TRBJ2-2
abundance: few
len: 17
d_gene: TRBD1
CDR3aa: CATRQTPGTGTGGELFF
CDR3nt: TGTGCCACCAGGCAAACCCCCGGGACAGGGACGGGCGGGGAGCTGTTTTTT

v_gene: TRBV7-2
j_gene: TRBJ2-5
abundance: many
len: 15
d_gene: -
CDR3aa: CASSLGQRVGETQYF
CDR3nt: TGTGCCAGCAGCTTAGGACAGCGGGTAGGGGAGACCCAGTACTTC

v_gene: TRBV2
j_gene: TRBJ2-1
abundance: -
len: 15
d_gene: TRBD2
CDR3aa: CASSEPAGRYNEQFF
CDR3nt: TGTGCCAGCAGTGAACCAGCGGGGAGGTACAATGAGCAGTTCTTC

v_gene: TRBV11-2
j_gene: TRBJ2-7
abundance: many
len: 16
d_gene: TRBD2
CDR3aa: CASSPPGLADSYEQYF
CDR3nt: TGTGCCAGCAGCCCTCCGGGACTAGCGGACTCCTACGAGCAGTACTTC

v_gene: TRBV7-2
j_gene: TRBJ2-4
abundance: many
len: 12
d_gene: -
CDR3aa: CASSFSGSVQYF
CDR3nt: TGTGCCAGCAGCTTTAGTGGAAGCGTTCAGTACTTC

v_gene: TRBV2
j_gene: TRBJ2-7
abundance: many
len: 15
d_gene: TRBD1
CDR3aa: CASSPRTGAAFEQYF
CDR3nt: TGTGCCAGCAGCCCCAGGACAGGGGCGGCCTTTGAGCAGTACTTC

v_gene: TRBV3-1
j_gene: TRBJ2-1
abundance: -
len: 17
d_gene: TRBD1
CDR3aa: CASSHRQGQGGDNEQFF
CDR3nt: TGTGCCAGCAGCCACCGCCAGGGACAGGGTGGGGACAATGAGCAGTTCTTC

v_gene: TRBV12-5
j_gene: TRBJ1-5
abundance: -
len: 14
d_gene: -
CDR3aa: CASGRGGPNQPQHF
CDR3nt: TGTGCTAGTGGTCGAGGAGGCCCCAATCAGCCCCAGCATTTT

v_gene: TRBV19
j_gene: TRBJ2-4
abundance: -
len: 15
d_gene: TRBD2
CDR3aa: CASRLGGGIKNIQYF
CDR3nt: TGTGCCAGTAGACTCGGCGGGGGGATCAAAAACATTCAGTACTTC

v_gene: TRBV6-5
j_gene: TRBJ1-5
abundance: -
len: 14
d_gene: -
CDR3aa: CASSYEGLGQPQHF
CDR3nt: TGTGCCAGCAGTTATGAGGGATTGGGTCAGCCCCAGCATTTT

v_gene: TRBV6-1
j_gene: TRBJ1-1
abundance: -
len: 15
d_gene: -
CDR3aa: CASSETWRGGAEAFF
CDR3nt: TGTGCCAGCAGTGAAACTTGGAGGGGGGGGGCTGAAGCTTTCTTT

v_gene: TRBV19
j_gene: TRBJ1-1
abundance: few
len: 13
d_gene: -
CDR3aa: CASNREGNTEAFF
CDR3nt: TGTGCCAGCAACCGGGAGGGGAACACTGAAGCTTTCTTT

v_gene: TRBV3-1
j_gene: TRBJ2-4
abundance: many
len: 16
d_gene: -
CDR3aa: CASSQGLGMPKNIQYF
CDR3nt: TGTGCCAGCAGCCAAGGACTAGGTATGCCCAAAAACATTCAGTACTTC

v_gene: TRBV6-5
j_gene: TRBJ2-7
abundance: -
len: 14
d_gene: -
CDR3aa: CASSHLPDTYEQYF
CDR3nt: TGTGCCAGCAGTCACTTACCCGATACCTACGAGCAGTACTTC

v_gene: TRBV5-6
j_gene: TRBJ2-5
abundance: few
len: 13
d_gene: TRBD2
CDR3aa: CASSSGLAGDMHF
CDR3nt: TGTGCCAGCAGCTCCGGACTAGCGGGAGATATGCACTTC

v_gene: TRBV4-1
j_gene: TRBJ2-7
abundance: -
len: 14
d_gene: -
CDR3aa: CASSQVLEGYEQYF
CDR3nt: TGCGCCAGCAGCCAAGTTCTGGAGGGCTACGAGCAGTACTTC

v_gene: TRBV30
j_gene: TRBJ1-1
abundance: many
len: 13
d_gene: -
CDR3aa: CAWSAAGDTEAFF
CDR3nt: TGTGCCTGGAGTGCCGCAGGGGACACTGAAGCTTTCTTT

v_gene: TRBV6-5
j_gene: TRBJ1-4
abundance: many
len: 12
d_gene: -
CDR3aa: CASSSVNEKLFF
CDR3nt: TGTGCCAGCAGTTCGGTTAATGAAAAACTGTTTTTT

v_gene: TRBV6-2/TRBV6-3
j_gene: TRBJ2-1
abundance: -
len: 12
d_gene: -
CDR3aa: CASSYRLHEQFF
CDR3nt: TGTGCCAGCAGTTACCGTCTTCATGAGCAGTTCTTC

v_gene: TRBV19
j_gene: TRBJ2-7
abundance: few
len: 13
d_gene: TRBD1
CDR3aa: CASKDRASGEQYF
CDR3nt: TGTGCCAGTAAGGACAGGGCCTCGGGCGAGCAGTACTTC

v_gene: TRBV6-2/TRBV6-3
j_gene: TRBJ2-7
abundance: few
len: 20
d_gene: TRBD2
CDR3aa: CAPGNPRTSGDEVISYEQYF
CDR3nt: TGTGCCCCGGGGAACCCGCGGACTAGCGGGGACGAAGTCATATCCTACGAGCAGTACTTC

v_gene: TRBV4-3
j_gene: TRBJ1-2
abundance: -
len: 13
d_gene: -
CDR3aa: CASSQYSMDGYTF
CDR3nt: TGCGCCAGCAGCCAATACTCAATGGATGGCTACACCTTC

v_gene: TRBV7-2
j_gene: TRBJ2-3
abundance: -
len: 18
d_gene: TRBD2
CDR3aa: CASSLGTSGIPSTDTQYF
CDR3nt: TGTGCCAGCAGCTTAGGGACTAGCGGGATTCCCTCCACAGATACGCAGTATTTT

v_gene: TRBV27
j_gene: TRBJ1-1
abundance: -
len: 14
d_gene: -
CDR3aa: CASSSYGVNTEAFF
CDR3nt: TGTGCCAGCAGTTCCTACGGGGTGAACACTGAAGCTTTCTTT

v_gene: TRBV11-2
j_gene: TRBJ2-7
abundance: -
len: 16
d_gene: TRBD1
CDR3aa: CASSLDRTGTGYEQYF
CDR3nt: TGTGCCAGCAGCTTAGACCGGACAGGGACTGGCTACGAGCAGTACTTC

v_gene: TRBV2
j_gene: TRBJ1-5
abundance: many
len: 14
d_gene: TRBD1
CDR3aa: CASSAGGLNQPQHF
CDR3nt: TGTGCCAGCAGTGCAGGGGGACTCAATCAGCCCCAGCATTTT

v_gene: TRBV7-9
j_gene: TRBJ2-1
abundance: few
len: 11
d_gene: -
CDR3aa: CASSPRNEQFF
CDR3nt: TGTGCCAGCAGCCCGCGAAATGAGCAGTTCTTC

v_gene: TRBV6-8
j_gene: TRBJ2-2
abundance: -
len: 14
d_gene: -
CDR3aa: CASKTSSSTGELFF
CDR3nt: TGTGCCAGCAAGACATCCTCGAGCACCGGGGAGCTGTTTTTT

v_gene: TRBV19
j_gene: TRBJ1-1
abundance: -
len: 13
d_gene: -
CDR3aa: CASSPGLAGEAFF
CDR3nt: TGTGCCAGTAGCCCTGGACTGGCCGGAGAAGCTTTCTTT

v_gene: TRBV3-1
j_gene: TRBJ1-4
abundance: -
len: 14
d_gene: TRBD1
CDR3aa: CASSQAGGDEKLFF
CDR3nt: TGTGCCAGCAGCCAGGCAGGGGGTGATGAAAAACTGTTTTTT

v_gene: TRBV11-2
j_gene: TRBJ2-7
abundance: -
len: 15
d_gene: -
CDR3aa: CASSLEATMLHEQYF
CDR3nt: TGTGCCAGCAGCTTAGAGGCGACAATGCTCCACGAGCAGTACTTC